This record looks at one TCR beta chain sequence and its context. The source of the sample is a study of shared clonotypes between healthy human individuals. Overall study context: A couple of women and a few men aged 18 to 49 served as donors.

The assay was carried out at the deep level. Repertoires were generated with immunoSEQ multiplex PCR, while TCRdb's copy carries only in-frame clones and drops some. The sample carries about 2.3 million clones, more than 80% recorded once. The CDR3 sequence is 17 residues long. V lost 0 bases and J lost 4, with 16 bases in between. Germline CDR1 reads SGHRS; CDR2 reads YFSETQ. The chain has TRBV5-1 and TRBJ2-2; D is undetermined. The source material was naive CD4+ T cells from PBMCs. Subset meaning: CD45RA+ positively selected. The TCR was taken from a man between 18 and 35 years old in good health. Some clones in this sample may be carry-over from other donors' samples. The CDR3 region has the DNA TGCGCCAGCAGCTTGGTCTTCCTAGTTTTCGGCACCGGGGAGCTGTTTTTT. As protein: CASSLVFLVFGTGELFF.